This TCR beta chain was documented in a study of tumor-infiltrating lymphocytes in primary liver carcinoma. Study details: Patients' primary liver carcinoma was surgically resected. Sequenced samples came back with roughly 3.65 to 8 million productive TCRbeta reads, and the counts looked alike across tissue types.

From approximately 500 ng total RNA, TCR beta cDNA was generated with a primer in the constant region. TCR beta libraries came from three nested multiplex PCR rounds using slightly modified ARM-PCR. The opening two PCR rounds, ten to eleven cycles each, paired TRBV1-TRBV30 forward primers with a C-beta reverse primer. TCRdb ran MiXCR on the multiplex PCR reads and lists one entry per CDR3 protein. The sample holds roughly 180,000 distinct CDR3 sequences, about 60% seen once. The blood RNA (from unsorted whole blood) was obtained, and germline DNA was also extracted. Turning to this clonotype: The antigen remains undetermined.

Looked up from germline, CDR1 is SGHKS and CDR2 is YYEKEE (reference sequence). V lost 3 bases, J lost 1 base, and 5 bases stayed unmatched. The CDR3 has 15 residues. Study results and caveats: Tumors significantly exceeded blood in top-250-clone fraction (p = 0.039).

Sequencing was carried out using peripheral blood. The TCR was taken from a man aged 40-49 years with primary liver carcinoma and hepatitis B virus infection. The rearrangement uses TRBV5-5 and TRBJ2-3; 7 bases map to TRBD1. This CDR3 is CASSSQGQRTDTQYF. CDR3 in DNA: TGTGCCAGCAGCTCGCAGGGACAGCGCACAGATACGCAGTATTTT.